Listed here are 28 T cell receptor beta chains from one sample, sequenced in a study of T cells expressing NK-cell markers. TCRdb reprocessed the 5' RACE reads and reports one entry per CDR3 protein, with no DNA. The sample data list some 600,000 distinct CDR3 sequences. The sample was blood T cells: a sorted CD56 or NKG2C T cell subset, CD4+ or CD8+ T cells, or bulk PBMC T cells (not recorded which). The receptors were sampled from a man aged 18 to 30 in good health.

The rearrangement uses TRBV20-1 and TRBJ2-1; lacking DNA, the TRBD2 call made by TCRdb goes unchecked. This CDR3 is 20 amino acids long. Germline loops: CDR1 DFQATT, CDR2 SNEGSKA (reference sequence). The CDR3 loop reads CSASGTSGRKNLPSYNEQFF.

CDR3: CASSPPRDSYNEQFF. This chain uses TRBV27 with TRBJ2-1. The CDR3 runs 15 residues. The V gene's germline CDR1 is MNHEY and CDR2 SMNVEV (reference sequence).

This chain's CDR3 is CASSPIGTGSTDTQYF. The J gene is TRBJ2-3, the V gene TRBV7-9; the D call of TRBD1 rests on TCRdb alone, since no DNA is present to check it. The CDR3 is made up of 16 amino acids. From germline, CDR1 is SEHNR and CDR2 FQNEAQ (reference sequence).

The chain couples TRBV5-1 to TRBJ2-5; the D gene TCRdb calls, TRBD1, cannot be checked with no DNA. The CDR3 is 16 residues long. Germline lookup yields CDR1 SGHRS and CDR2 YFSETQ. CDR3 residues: CASKALDRSIQETQYF.

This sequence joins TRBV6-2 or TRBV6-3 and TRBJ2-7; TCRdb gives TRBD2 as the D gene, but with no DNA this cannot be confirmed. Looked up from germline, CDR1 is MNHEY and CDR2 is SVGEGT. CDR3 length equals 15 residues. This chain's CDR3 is CASSPRLADIYEQYF.

The CDR3 spells CASSDSAWNEQFF. The rearrangement joins TRBV6-4 to TRBJ2-1. Germline CDR1 is MRHNA and CDR2 is SNTAGT. The CDR3 sequence is 13 residues long.

CDR3 in amino acids: CASRSGTLGVETQYF. This chain links TRBV12-3 or TRBV12-4 with TRBJ2-5; TCRdb reports TRBD1, a call that lacks DNA to check it against. CDR3 size: 15 residues.

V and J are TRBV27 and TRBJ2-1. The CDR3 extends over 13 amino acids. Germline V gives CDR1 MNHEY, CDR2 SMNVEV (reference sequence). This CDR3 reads CASSLAIGTRQFF.

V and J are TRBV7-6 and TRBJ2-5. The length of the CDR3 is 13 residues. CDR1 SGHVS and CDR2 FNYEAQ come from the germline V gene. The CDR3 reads CASSYVNQETQYF.

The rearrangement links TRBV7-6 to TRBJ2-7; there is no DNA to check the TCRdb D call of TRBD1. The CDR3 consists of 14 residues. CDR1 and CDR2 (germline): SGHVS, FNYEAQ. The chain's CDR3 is CASSNRERSWEQYF.

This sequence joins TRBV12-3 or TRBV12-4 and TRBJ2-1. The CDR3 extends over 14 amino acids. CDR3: CATKGGSSYNEQFF.

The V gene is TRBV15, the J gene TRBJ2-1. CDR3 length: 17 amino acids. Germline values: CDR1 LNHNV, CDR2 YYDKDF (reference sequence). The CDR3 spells CATSSPTGGSSYNEQFF. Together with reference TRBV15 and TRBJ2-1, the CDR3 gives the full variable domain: DAMVIQNPRYQVTQFGKPVTLSCSQTLNHNVMYWYQQKSSQAPKLLFHYYDKDFNNEADTPDNFQSRRPNTSFCFLDIRSPGLGDTAMYLCATSSPTGGSSYNEQFFGPGTRLTVL.

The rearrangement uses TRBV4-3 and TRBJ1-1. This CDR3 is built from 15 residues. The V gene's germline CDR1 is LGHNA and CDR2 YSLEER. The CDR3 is CASSQVLGMNTEAFF.

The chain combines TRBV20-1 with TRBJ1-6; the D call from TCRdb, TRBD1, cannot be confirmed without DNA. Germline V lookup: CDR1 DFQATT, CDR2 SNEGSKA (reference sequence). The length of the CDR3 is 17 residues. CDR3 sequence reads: CSARGWGGGLRNSPLHF.

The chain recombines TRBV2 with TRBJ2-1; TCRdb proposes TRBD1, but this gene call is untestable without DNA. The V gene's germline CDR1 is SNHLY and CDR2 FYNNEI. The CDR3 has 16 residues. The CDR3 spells CASSDPSGDSYNEQFF.

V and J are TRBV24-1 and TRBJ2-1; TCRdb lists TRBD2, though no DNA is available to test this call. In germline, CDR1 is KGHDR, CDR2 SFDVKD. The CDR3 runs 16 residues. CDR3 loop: CATSDFRTSGRHGQFF.

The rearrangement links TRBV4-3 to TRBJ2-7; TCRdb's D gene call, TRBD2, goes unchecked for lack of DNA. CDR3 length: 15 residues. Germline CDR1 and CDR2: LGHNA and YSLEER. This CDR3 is CASSQAGTSNHEQYF.

CDR3 in amino acids: CASSRTNVLGDSPLHF. The genes are TRBV7-9 and TRBJ1-6; the TRBD1 assignment by TCRdb is unverifiable without DNA. The CDR3 loop spans 16 amino acids. Germline V lookup: CDR1 SEHNR, CDR2 FQNEAQ (reference sequence).

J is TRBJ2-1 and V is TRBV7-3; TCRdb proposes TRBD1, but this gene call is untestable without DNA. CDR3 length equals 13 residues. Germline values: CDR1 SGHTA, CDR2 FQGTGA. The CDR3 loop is CASSLLGQAEQFF.

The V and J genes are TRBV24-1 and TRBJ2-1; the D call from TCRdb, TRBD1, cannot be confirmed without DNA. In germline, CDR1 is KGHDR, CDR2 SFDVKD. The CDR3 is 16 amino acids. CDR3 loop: CATSDRNLQGRNEQFF.

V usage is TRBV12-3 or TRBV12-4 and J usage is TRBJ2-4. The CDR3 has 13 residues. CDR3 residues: CASSLQMANIQYF.

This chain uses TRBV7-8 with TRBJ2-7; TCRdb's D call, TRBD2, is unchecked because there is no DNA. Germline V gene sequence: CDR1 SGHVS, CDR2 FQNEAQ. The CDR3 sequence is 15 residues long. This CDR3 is CASSRSRDYSYEQYF.

The CDR3 loop reads CASSPMAGPKNTEAFF. This rearrangement joins TRBV9 to TRBJ1-1; as DNA is missing, the TRBD1 call by TCRdb cannot be tested. Germline V gives CDR1 SGDLS, CDR2 YYNGEE. There are 16 residues in the CDR3.

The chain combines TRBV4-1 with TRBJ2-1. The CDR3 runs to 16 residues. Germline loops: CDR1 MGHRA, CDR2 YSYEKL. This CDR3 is CASSQEGSSAYNEQFF.

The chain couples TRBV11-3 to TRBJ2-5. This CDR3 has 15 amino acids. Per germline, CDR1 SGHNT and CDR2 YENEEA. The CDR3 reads CASSLGRQTQETQYF.

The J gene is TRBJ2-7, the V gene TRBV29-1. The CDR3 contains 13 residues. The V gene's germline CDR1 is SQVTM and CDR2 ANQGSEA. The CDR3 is CSVVTGETYEQYF.

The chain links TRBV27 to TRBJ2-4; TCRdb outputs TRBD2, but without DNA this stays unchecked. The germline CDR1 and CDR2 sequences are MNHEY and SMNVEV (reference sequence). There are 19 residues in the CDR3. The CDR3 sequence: CASSRMASGPEGAKNIQYF.

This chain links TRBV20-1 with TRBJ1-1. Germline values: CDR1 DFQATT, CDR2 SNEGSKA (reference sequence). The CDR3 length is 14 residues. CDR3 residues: CSAREGIVRTEAFF.